These 18 T cell receptor beta chains came from one sample sequenced in a study of identical twins. TCRdb called the 5' RACE reads again in MiXCR, with one record for every CDR3 protein. The sample shows about 220,000 distinct CDR3 sequences, around a tenth of them seen only once. The source material was memory (CD45RO+) T cells sorted from blood. Every receptor here comes from a woman between 18 and 29 years old in good health.

This clonotype was counted only a few times. This rearrangement joins TRBV15 to TRBJ2-7, with unresolved D. Germline V gives CDR1 LNHNV, CDR2 YYDKDF (reference sequence). Trimming removed 0 bases at V and 3 bases at J, with 6 bases between. The CDR3 spans 13 residues. CDR3 region: CATSREGNYEQYF. For the CDR3, the DNA is TGTGCCACCAGCAGAGAGGGCAACTACGAGCAGTACTTC.

The rearrangement uses TRBV3-1 and TRBJ2-3; TRBD2 matches at 9 bases. This CDR3 is 14 amino acids long. Germline V CDR1 and CDR2: LGHDT, YNNKEL (reference sequence). The V segment lost 6 bases and the J segment 6 bases; nucleotides outside the gene matches: 7. For the CDR3, the DNA is TGTGCCAGCAGTCGCGGGGGGGCGTATGATACGCAGTATTTT. It is translated as CASSRGGAYDTQYF.

V gene TRBV20-1 combines with J gene TRBJ1-2; the D is unclear. CDR1 DFQATT and CDR2 SNEGSKA come from the germline V gene (reference sequence). Trimming took off 3 bases at V and 6 bases at J, with 2 bases between the two ends. The CDR3 is 9 residues long. CDR3 region: CSASNGYTF. The CDR3 coding sequence is TGCAGTGCTAGTAATGGCTACACCTTC.

This clonotype was seen more than once but under ten times. This chain links TRBV29-1 with TRBJ1-2; no clear D. V was cut by 6 bases and J by 2 bases, with 10 bases left in between. The CDR3 covers 12 residues. Germline V gene sequence: CDR1 SQVTM, CDR2 ANQGSEA. CDR3 bases: TGCAGCGTCGGAGAGGAAAACTATGGCTACACCTTC. Translated: CSVGEENYGYTF.

Ten or more counts support this clonotype. The J gene is TRBJ2-5, the V gene TRBV5-1; 10 bases line up with TRBD1. Unmatched junction bases numbered 9, after V lost 5 bases and J lost 5 bases. From germline, CDR1 is SGHRS and CDR2 YFSETQ. The CDR3 extends over 15 amino acids. The CDR3 DNA reads as TGCGCCAGCAGTCGGTATCCGGGACAGGGGGAGACCCAGTACTTC. Its translation is CASSRYPGQGETQYF.

The V gene is TRBV6-1, the J gene TRBJ2-7; tentatively, D is TRBD1 (6 bases). Germline CDR1 reads MNHNS; CDR2 reads SASEGT. This CDR3 is built from 15 residues. Trimming took off 7 bases at V and 3 bases at J, with 19 bases between the two ends. CDR3 residues: CASTQGPGHNYEQYF. The CDR3 DNA reads TGTGCCAGCACCCAGGGTCCGGGACACAACTACGAGCAGTACTTC.

This clonotype was picked up many times. J is TRBJ2-5 and V is TRBV4-2; possibly TRBD2 for D (7 bases). Trimming removed 4 bases at V and 1 base at J, with 28 bases between. CDR3 length: 20 residues. Germline lookup yields CDR1 LGHNA and CDR2 YNFKEQ. The CDR3 nucleotides are TGTGCCAGCAGCCGCGACGCTGGGGGCTGGGGGGGCGGCGTCCAAGAGACCCAGTACTTC. Protein sequence: CASSRDAGGWGGGVQETQYF.

In its sample, this clonotype was seen a few times. The chain uses TRBV7-2 and TRBJ1-2; D is possibly TRBD1 (6 bases). V lost 3 bases and J lost 8, with 13 bases in between. Per the germline V gene, CDR1 is SGHTA and CDR2 is FQGNSA. CDR3 length: 13 amino acids. Here the CDR3 reads CASSFSTGQGYTF. CDR3 nucleotide sequence: TGTGCCAGCAGCTTTTCGACAGGACAGGGCTACACCTTC.

The chain carries TRBV29-1 and TRBJ2-7, with unresolved D. The CDR3 contains 14 residues. Trimming removed 4 bases from V and 2 bases from J, with 15 bases in between. CDR1 is SQVTM and CDR2 is ANQGSEA in the germline V gene. CDR3 sequence: CSVVSAKQTYEQYF. CDR3 bases: TGCAGCGTTGTTTCGGCGAAGCAGACCTACGAGCAGTACTTC.

At least ten counts were recorded for this clonotype. The chain has TRBV25-1 and TRBJ1-2, with 9 positions matching TRBD1. V trimming: 4 bases; J trimming: 8 bases; junction bases outside the gene matches: 14. CDR3 length equals 16 residues. The germline CDR1 and CDR2 sequences are MGHDK and SYGVNS. The DNA for the CDR3 is TGTGCCAGCAGTGCAGTGACAGGGGGAGTTGGGCACGGCTACACCTTC. Translating gives CASSAVTGGVGHGYTF.

The sample holds many counts of this clonotype. The chain carries TRBV2 and TRBJ2-2; possible D gene TRBD2, 6 bases. The V end lost 3 bases, the J end lost 6 bases, and 11 bases lay between the germline ends. This CDR3 is 14 amino acids long. The V gene's germline CDR1 is SNHLY and CDR2 FYNNEI. The DNA of the CDR3 is TGTGCCAGCAGTGAGAGGGGCGGGGCCGGGGAGCTGTTTTTT. It translates to CASSERGGAGELFF.

This clonotype was observed a handful of times. The rearrangement links TRBV20-1 to TRBJ2-5; 13 bases agree with TRBD2. With V trimmed by 5 bases and J by 5 bases, 11 bases remained unmatched. Germline values: CDR1 DFQATT, CDR2 SNEGSKA (reference sequence). This CDR3 comprises 16 residues. The CDR3 DNA sequence: TGCAGTGCTGAGGGACTAGCGGGGATGGAGGGGGAGACCCAGTACTTC. Residues: CSAEGLAGMEGETQYF.

At least ten counts were recorded for this clonotype. V is TRBV5-1 and J is TRBJ1-5; D remains ambiguous. Per the germline V gene, CDR1 is SGHRS and CDR2 is YFSETQ. This CDR3 is 15 amino acids long. Trimming took 0 bases from V and 0 from J, leaving 7 bases between them. CDR3 residues: CASSLDGDSNQPQHF. CDR3 bases: TGCGCCAGCAGCTTGGACGGAGATAGCAATCAGCCCCAGCATTTT.

In its sample, this clonotype was seen many times. The chain uses TRBV12-3 or TRBV12-4 and TRBJ2-3; TRBD2 matches at 10 bases. With 6 bases clipped from V and 0 bases from J, the junction kept 6 bases outside the gene matches. CDR3 size: 16 residues. The chain's CDR3 is CASRSSGGLSTDTQYF. The CDR3 DNA follows: TGTGCCAGCAGGAGTAGCGGGGGGCTAAGCACAGATACGCAGTATTTT.

This clonotype was detected only a few times. The rearrangement uses TRBV5-1 and TRBJ2-1, with 9 bases lining up with TRBD2. Germline V CDR1 and CDR2: SGHRS, YFSETQ. V dropped 2 bases and J dropped 6; count of bases not matched to a gene: 6. The CDR3 has 15 residues. The CDR3 DNA reads TGCGCCAGCAGCTTAAGGGCGGGGGGGACCAATGAGCAGTTCTTC. Translating it yields CASSLRAGGTNEQFF.

This clonotype has just a few counts. The V call is TRBV6-2 or TRBV6-3, the J call TRBJ2-2; D unresolved. Germline-derived CDR1 and CDR2 are MNHEY and SVGEGT. The CDR3 sequence is 13 residues long. The V gene lost 4 bases and the J gene lost 4 bases, with 7 bases spanning the gap. CDR3 sequence: CASSFYTTGELFF. The CDR3 region has the DNA TGTGCCAGCAGTTTCTACACCACCGGGGAGCTGTTTTTT.

This clonotype was counted between two and nine times. The genes are TRBV7-9 and TRBJ2-5, with 8 bases that match TRBD2. Germline V gives CDR1 SEHNR, CDR2 FQNEAQ (reference sequence). V shed 1 base and J 5 bases; nucleotides not matched to a gene: 3. This CDR3 region has 14 residues. CDR3: CASSLVTGGETQYF. In nucleotides, the CDR3 is TGTGCCAGCAGCTTAGTGACGGGGGGGGAGACCCAGTACTTC.

In this sample, this clonotype turned up a few times. This chain joins TRBV5-1 and TRBJ2-2; D is perhaps TRBD2 (6 bases). The CDR3 consists of 14 residues. CDR1 SGHRS and CDR2 YFSETQ come from the germline V gene. The V end lost 5 bases, the J end lost 3 bases, and 11 bases lay between the germline ends. CDR3 region: CASRVRGDTGELFF. CDR3 nucleotide sequence: TGCGCCAGCAGAGTGCGGGGAGACACCGGGGAGCTGTTTTTT.